This paragraph covers one TCR beta chain sequence. Which antigen it targets is not known. No much larger clone exists at a distance of one base, and base qualities are not known. Including cysteine and phenylalanine, the CDR3 has 15 amino acids. Just the 45-base CDR3 DNA is kept, in frame starting at base 1. CDR1 and CDR2, looked up from the germline V gene, are LGHNA and YNFKEQ. A distance of 14 bases separates the germline ends of V and J, which lose 3 bases and 3 bases respectively. The data are from a study of persistence of HIV-infected CD4 T cells (dated by TCRdb to 2018 to 2020). About the study as a whole: The study isolated CMV- and HIV-1 Gag-responding CD4+ T cells from ART-treated individuals to examine antigen-driven clonal expansion of HIV-1-infected cells. Apart from a couple of participants who underwent leukapheresis at a single time point, peripheral blood samples of up to about 180 mL were collected from participants at multiple time points. In the cross-participant TCR cluster analysis, roughly 8 participants were included for CMV and about 7 participants were included for Gag. The clonality of all cells in each sorted population was assessed by TCRbeta sequencing, whereas the clonality of infected cells was assessed by proviral sequencing. Suppressive ART had been received by participants for a median of about eight years.

The treatment or condition label, as the study defines it: suppressive antiretroviral therapy. A pool of overlapping HIV-1 Gag 15-mer peptides was used at 0.8 to 1 ug per peptide per mL for cell stimulation. Memory populations depleted of antigen-responding cells were obtained by sorting nonresponding CD40L-negative CD69-negative CD45RO-high memory CD4+ T cells. HIV-1-infected adults in whom suppressive ART had been started during chronic infection were enrolled as participants. For at least 4 years, participants had undetectable plasma HIV-1 RNA, below 50 copies/mL. To be included, a participant needed positive CMV serology and a CD4+ T cell count above 400 cells/uL. Before stimulation, PBMCs were isolated using density centrifugation and then depleted of CD8+ T cells. CD8-depleted PBMCs were stimulated for roughly 20 hours with anti-CD28/CD49d costimulation, CD40-blocking antibody and enfuvirtide to prevent new infections. Cell sorting was done on a Beckman Coulter MoFlo Legacy or XDP sorter, and dead cells were excluded with propidium iodide. The QIAamp DNA Mini Kit was used for genomic DNA extraction from samples above one million cells, and the Quick-DNA Microprep Kit was used otherwise.

General findings and caveats noted by the study authors: Significantly lower TCRbeta richness was observed in CMV- and Gag-responding cells than in anti-CD3/anti-CD28-responding cells, and higher oligoclonality was observed in CMV-responding cells than in CD3/CD28-stimulated and Gag-responding cells. Only a small number of individuals took part in the study, and the range of antigens tested was limited. Restriction of bulk TCR analyses to the rare CMV-responding cells that actually carried HIV-1 proviruses was not possible. Degenerate expanded CDR3beta sequences were enriched in antigen-responding cells, suggesting convergent selection of CD4+ responses to CMV and Gag. TCR oligoclonality correlated with proviral oligoclonality within the same sorted populations.

The immunoSEQ hsTCRB assay version 4 in survey mode was used to sequence TCRbeta repertoires from genomic DNA. Genomic DNA was diluted to around 10 ng/uL, using up to 1 ug per sample for TCRbeta sequencing. Per the authors' processing: TCRbeta data analysis was done in ImmunoSeq Analyzer 3.0, and diversity was calculated on productive nucleotide rearrangements. Lower-bound TCR diversity was estimated with the improved Chao index, and clonality with the Gini coefficient using the Immunarch R package. Different nucleotide rearrangements encoding the same CDR3beta amino acid sequence were counted as distinct clonotypes. Differential abundance analysis identified TCRbeta sequences significantly enriched in antigen-responding cells relative to anti-CD3/anti-CD28-activated cells. TCRs were clustered by predicted peptide-MHC specificity with GLIPH2, both within individual participants and across merged participant data sets. Held by TCRdb, this immuneACCESS table contains in-frame sequences only and omits some clones. Under half of the omission traces to an unresolved V gene where checked; the cause of the rest is unknown. Clone size and the V and J calls come from that table; the DNA yielded D and trimming. The sample profile shows tens of thousands of clones; more than 70% of them were found once. Under 2% of the sample belongs to the ten largest clones.

The rearrangement combines TRBV4-2 with TRBJ1-2, with TRBD1 as a weak D call on 5 bases. Sequences were derived from CD4+ T cells sorted from PBMCs after roughly 18-hour stimulation, sampled from a patient who received antiretroviral therapy. The intended sense of this specimen's cell subset or site label: CD40L-CD69- CD45RO-high memory CD4 T cells not responding to Gag peptides. The sequence was obtained from an adult man with HIV who was CMV-seropositive. CDR3 loop: CASSHRDLGDYGYTF. The sequenced DNA is TGTGCCAGCAGCCACAGGGACCTCGGGGACTATGGCTACACCTTC.